The TCR beta chain under discussion was sequenced for a study of blood T cell repertoires in COVID-19. CDR3 length: 16 amino acids. Germline CDR1 KGHDR, CDR2 SFDVKD. V lost 4 bases and J 4 bases, leaving 15 bases between the germline ends. Sequenced by immunoSEQ multiplex PCR; TCRdb stores in-frame clones only, minus some. The table includes some 300,000 clones, roughly 90% detected once. This receptor was taken from a woman aged 30 to 39 who had recovered from COVID-19. Sequenced: PBMCs or T cells enriched from blood (not recorded which). The chain couples TRBV24-1 to TRBJ1-4; perhaps TRBD1 as D (5 bases). In DNA, the CDR3 is TGTGCCACCAGTGAGAATAGGGGCCGGAGTAATGAAAAACTGTTTTTT. This codes for CATSENRGRSNEKLFF.